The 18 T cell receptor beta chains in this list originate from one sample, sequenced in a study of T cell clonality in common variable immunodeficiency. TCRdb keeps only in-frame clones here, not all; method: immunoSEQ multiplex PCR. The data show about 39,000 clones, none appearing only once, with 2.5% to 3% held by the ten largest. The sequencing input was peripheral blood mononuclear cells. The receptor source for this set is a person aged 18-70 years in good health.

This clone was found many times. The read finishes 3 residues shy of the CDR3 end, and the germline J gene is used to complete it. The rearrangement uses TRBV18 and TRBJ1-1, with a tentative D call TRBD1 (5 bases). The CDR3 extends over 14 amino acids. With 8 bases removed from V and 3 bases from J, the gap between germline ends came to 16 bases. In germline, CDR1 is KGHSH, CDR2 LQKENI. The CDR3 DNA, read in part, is TGTGCCAGCGTACCAGTGGGGGGGGACACTGAA. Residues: CASVPVGGDTE. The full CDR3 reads CASVPVGGDTEAFF.

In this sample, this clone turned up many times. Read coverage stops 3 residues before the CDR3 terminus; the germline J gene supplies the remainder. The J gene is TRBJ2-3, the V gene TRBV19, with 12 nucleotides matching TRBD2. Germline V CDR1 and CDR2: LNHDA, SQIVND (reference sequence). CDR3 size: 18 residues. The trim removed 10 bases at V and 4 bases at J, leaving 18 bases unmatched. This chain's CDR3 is CATSAPVRLAGVADTQYF. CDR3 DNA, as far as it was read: TGTGCCACTTCCGCTCCAGTACGACTAGCGGGAGTTGCAGATACG.

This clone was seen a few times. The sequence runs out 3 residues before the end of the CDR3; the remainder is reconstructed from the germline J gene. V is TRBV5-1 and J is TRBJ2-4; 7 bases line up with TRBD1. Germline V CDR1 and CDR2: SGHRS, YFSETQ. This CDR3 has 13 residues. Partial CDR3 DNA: TGCGCCAGCAGAGGGACAGCCCAAGAGACT. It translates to CASRGTAQET. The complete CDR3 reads CASRGTAQETQYF. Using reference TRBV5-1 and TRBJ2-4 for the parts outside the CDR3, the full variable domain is KAGVTQTPRYLIKTRGQQVTLSCSPISGHRSVSWYQQTPGQGLQFLFEYFSETQRNKGNFPGRFSGRQFSNSRSEMNVSTLELGDSALYLCASRGTAQETQYFGAGTRLSVL.

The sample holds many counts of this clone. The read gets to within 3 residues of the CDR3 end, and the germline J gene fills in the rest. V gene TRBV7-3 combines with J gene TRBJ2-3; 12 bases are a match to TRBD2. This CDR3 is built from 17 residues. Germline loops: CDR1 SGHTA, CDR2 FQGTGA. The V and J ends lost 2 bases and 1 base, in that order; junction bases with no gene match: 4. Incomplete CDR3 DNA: TGTGCCAGCAGCTTATCCAGACTAGCGGGGGGCACAGATACG. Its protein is CASSLSRLAGGTDT. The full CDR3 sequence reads CASSLSRLAGGTDTQYF.

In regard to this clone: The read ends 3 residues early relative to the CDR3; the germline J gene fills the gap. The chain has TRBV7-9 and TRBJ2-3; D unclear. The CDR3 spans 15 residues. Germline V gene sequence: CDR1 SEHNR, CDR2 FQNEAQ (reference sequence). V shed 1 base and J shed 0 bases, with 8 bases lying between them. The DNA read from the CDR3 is TGTGCCAGCAGCTTAGGTCAGGATAGCACAGATACG. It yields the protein CASSLGQDSTDT. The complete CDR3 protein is CASSLGQDSTDTQYF.

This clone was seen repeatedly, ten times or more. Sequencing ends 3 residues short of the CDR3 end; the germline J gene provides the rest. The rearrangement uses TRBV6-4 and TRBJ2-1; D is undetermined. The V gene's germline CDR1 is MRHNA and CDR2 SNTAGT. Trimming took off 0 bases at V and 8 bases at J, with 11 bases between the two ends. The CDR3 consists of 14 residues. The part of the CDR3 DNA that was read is TGTGCCAGCAGTGACTCGATAGGGCAAGATGAG. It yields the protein CASSDSIGQDE. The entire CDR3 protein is CASSDSIGQDEQFF.

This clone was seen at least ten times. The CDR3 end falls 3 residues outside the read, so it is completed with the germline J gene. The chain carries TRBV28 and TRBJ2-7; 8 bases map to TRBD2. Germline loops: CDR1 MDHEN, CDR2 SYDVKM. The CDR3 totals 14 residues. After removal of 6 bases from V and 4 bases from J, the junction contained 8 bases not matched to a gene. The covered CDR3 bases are TGTGCCAGCAGACCAGCGGGAGTGGGGTACGAG. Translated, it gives CASRPAGVGYE. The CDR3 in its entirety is CASRPAGVGYEQYF.

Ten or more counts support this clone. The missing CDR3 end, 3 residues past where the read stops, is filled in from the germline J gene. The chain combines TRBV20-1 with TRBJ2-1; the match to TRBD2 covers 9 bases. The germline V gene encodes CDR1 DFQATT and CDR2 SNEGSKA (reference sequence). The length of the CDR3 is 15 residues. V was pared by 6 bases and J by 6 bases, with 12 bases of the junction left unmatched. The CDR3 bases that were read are TGCAGTGCACTTATAGCGGGAGCCTTACCCAATGAG. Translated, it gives CSALIAGALPNE. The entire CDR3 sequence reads CSALIAGALPNEQFF.

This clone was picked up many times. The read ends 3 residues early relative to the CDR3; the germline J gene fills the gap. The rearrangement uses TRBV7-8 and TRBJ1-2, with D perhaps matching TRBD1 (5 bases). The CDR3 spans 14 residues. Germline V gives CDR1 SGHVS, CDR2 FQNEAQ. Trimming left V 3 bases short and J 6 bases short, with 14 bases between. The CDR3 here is CASSFRAGSHGYTF. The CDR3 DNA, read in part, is TGTGCCAGCAGCTTCCGGGCAGGGTCCCATGGC.

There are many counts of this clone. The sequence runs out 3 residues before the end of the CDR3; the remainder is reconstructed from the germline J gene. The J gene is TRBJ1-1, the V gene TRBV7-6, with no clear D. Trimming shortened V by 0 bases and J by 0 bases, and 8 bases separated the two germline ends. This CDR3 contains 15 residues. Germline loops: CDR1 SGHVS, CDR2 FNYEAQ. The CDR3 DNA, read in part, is TGTGCCAGCAGCTTAGCAGGGCCCCTGAACACTGAA. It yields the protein CASSLAGPLNTE. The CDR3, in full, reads CASSLAGPLNTEAFF.

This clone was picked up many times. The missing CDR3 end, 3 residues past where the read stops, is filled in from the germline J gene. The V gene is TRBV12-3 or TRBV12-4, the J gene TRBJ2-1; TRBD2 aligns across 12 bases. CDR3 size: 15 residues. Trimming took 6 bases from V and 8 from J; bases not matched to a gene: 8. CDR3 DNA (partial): TGTGCCAGCAGCCTCCTAGCGGGAGGGCCGGATGAG. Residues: CASSLLAGGPDE. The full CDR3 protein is CASSLLAGGPDEQFF.

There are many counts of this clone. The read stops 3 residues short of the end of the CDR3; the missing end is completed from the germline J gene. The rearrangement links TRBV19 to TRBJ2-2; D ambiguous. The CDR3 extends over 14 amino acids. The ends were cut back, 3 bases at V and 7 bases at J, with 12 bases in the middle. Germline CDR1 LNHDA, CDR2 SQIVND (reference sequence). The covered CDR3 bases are TGTGCCAGTAGTATCCCAACCCCAGGCGGGGAG. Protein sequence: CASSIPTPGGE. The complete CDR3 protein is CASSIPTPGGELFF.

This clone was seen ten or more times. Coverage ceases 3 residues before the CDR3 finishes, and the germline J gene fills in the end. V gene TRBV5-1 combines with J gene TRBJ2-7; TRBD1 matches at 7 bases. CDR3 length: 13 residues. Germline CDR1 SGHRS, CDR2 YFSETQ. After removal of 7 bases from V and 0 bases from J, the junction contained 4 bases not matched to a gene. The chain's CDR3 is CASSGTASYEQYF. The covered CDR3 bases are TGCGCCAGCTCCGGGACAGCCTCCTACGAG.

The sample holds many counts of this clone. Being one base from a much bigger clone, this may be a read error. CDR3 sequence: CASSARGAGANVLFF. The CDR3 DNA, read in part, is TGTGCCAGCAGCGCTAGAGGGGCTGGGGCCAACGTG. The rearrangement links TRBV7-2 to TRBJ2-2, with D possibly being TRBD1 or TRBD2 (5 bases each). The CDR3 is cut off 3 residues early in the read; its end comes from the germline J gene. Per germline, CDR1 SGHTA and CDR2 FQGNSA. CDR3 size: 15 residues. Full variable domain (remainder filled in from reference TRBV7-2 and TRBJ2-2): GAGVSQSPSNKVTEKGKDVELRCDPISGHTALYWYRQSLGQGLEFLIYFQGNSAPDKSGLPSDRFSAERTGGSVSTLTIQRTQQEDSAVYLCASSARGAGANVLFFGEGSRLTVL.

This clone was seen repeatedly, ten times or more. The CDR3 bases that were read are TGTGCCAGCAGCCCGAGGACAGGGGGAGGTGAAAAA. Translating it yields CASSPRTGGGEK. The whole CDR3 protein is CASSPRTGGGEKLFF. The genes are TRBV5-4 and TRBJ1-4, with 10 bases fitting TRBD1. The CDR3 goes on 3 residues after the read ends, and that part is filled in from the germline J gene. Germline V gives CDR1 SGHNT, CDR2 YYREEE (reference sequence). The J segment lost 7 bases and the V segment lost 4 bases, leaving 7 bases of the junction unmatched. The CDR3 is 15 residues long.

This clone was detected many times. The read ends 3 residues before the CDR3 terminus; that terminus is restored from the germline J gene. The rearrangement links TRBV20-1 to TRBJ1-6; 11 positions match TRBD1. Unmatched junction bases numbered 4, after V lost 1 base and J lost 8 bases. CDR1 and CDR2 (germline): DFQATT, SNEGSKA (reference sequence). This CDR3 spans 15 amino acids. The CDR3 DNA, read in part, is TGCAGTGCTAGAGCGGGGACAGGGGGGGATTCACCC. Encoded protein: CSARAGTGGDSP. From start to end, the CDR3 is CSARAGTGGDSPLHF.

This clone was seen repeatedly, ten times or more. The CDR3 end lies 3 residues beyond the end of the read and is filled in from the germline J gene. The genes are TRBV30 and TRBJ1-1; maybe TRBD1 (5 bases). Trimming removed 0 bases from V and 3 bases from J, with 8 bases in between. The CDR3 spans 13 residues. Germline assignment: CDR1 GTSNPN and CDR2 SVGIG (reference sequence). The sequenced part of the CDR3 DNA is TGTGCCTGGAGTGTAGTCAGGGACACTGAA. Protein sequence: CAWSVVRDTE. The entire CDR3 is CAWSVVRDTEAFF.

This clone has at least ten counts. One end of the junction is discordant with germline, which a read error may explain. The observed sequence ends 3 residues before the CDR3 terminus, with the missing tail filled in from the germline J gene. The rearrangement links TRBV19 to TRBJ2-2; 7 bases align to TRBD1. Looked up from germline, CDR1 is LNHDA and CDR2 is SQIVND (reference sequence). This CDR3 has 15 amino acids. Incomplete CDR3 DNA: TGTGCCAGTAGTATCACGACAGGGAACCCCGGGGAG. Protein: CASSITTGNPGE. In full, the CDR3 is CASSITTGNPGELFF. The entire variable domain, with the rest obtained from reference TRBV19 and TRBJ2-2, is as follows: DGGITQSPKYLFRKEGQNVTLSCEQNLNHDAMYWYRQDPGQGLRLIYYSQIVNDFQKGDIAEGYSVSREKKESFPLTVTSAQKNPTAFYLCASSITTGNPGELFFGEGSRLTVL.